The following is a T cell receptor beta chain sequence with its context. Here immunoSEQ multiplex PCR was the method, and the copy in TCRdb shows in-frame clones only, minus some. Of some 44,000 clones in the sample, around 86% are singletons; the top ten hold 0.3% to 0.4%. The sample comes from a study of OX40 agonist ivuxolimab in advanced cancers. Study overall: Administration of intravenous ivuxolimab to patients occurred every 2 weeks at 0.01 to 10 mg/kg. Patients were 65% to 85% male with ages about 20 to 79, mean 60.

Material: CD4+ or CD8+ T cells sorted from blood, obtained in a trial of the OX40 agonist ivuxolimab. The receptor was isolated from an adult with an advanced solid tumor such as melanoma, head and neck, liver or kidney cancer.

The DNA of the CDR3 is TGTGCCAGTAGTATGACTAGCGGGAGTCGGAATGAGCAGTTCTTC. Its protein is CASSMTSGSRNEQFF. V is TRBV19 and J is TRBJ2-1; 12 nucleotides match TRBD2. The length of the CDR3 is 15 residues. J lost 7 bases, V lost 3 bases, and 4 bases had no gene match. The V gene's germline CDR1 is LNHDA and CDR2 SQIVND (reference sequence). Supplemented by reference TRBV19 and TRBJ2-1, the full variable domain reads DGGITQSPKYLFRKEGQNVTLSCEQNLNHDAMYWYRQDPGQGLRLIYYSQIVNDFQKGDIAEGYSVSREKKESFPLTVTSAQKNPTAFYLCASSMTSGSRNEQFFGPGTRLTVL.